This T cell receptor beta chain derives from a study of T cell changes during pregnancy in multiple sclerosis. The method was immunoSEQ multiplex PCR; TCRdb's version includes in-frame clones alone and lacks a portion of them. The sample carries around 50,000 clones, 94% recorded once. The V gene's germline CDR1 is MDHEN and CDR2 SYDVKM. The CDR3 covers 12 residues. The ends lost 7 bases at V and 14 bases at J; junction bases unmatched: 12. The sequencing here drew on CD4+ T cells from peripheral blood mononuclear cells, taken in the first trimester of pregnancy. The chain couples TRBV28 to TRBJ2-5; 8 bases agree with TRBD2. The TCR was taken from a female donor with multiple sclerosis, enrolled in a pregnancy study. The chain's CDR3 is CASNNIGLAPYF. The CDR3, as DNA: TGTGCCAGCAATAACATCGGACTAGCCCCCTACTTC.